This T cell receptor beta chain was sequenced during a study of blood T cell repertoires in COVID-19. CDR1 is LNHDA and CDR2 is SQIVND in the germline V gene (reference sequence). V lost 3 bases, J lost 0 bases, and 9 bases lay in between. This CDR3 has 15 amino acids. Produced via immunoSEQ multiplex PCR; TCRdb's table is partial and in-frame only. The sample yields approximately 52,000 clones, 91% seen once. This clonotype was obtained from a man in his forties or fifties with acute or convalescent COVID-19. The genes are TRBV19 and TRBJ1-3; D is possibly TRBD1 (5 bases). Sequenced material: peripheral blood. CDR3 amino acids: CASSIGGTSGNTIYF. CDR3 sequence (DNA): TGTGCCAGTAGTATCGGGGGGACCTCTGGAAACACCATATATTTT.